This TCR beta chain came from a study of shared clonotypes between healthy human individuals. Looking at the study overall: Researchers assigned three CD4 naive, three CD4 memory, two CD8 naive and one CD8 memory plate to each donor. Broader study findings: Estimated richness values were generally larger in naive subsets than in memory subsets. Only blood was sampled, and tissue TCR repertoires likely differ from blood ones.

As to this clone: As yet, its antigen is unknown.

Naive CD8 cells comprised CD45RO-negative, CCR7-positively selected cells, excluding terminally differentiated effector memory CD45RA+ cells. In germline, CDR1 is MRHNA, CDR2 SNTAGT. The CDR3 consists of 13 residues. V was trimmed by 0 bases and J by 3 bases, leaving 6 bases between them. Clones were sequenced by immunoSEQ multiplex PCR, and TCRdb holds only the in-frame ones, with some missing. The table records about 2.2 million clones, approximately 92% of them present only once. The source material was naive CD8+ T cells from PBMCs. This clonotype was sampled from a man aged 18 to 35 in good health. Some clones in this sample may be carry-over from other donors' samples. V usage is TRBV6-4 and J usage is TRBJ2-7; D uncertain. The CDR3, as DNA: TGTGCCAGCAGTGACTCGAACGGCTACGAGCAGTACTTC. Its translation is CASSDSNGYEQYF.